Given below is one T cell receptor beta chain in context. TCRdb redid the calling of the RACE reads with MiXCR, one entry per CDR3 protein. The data contain approximately 90,000 distinct CDR3 sequences, 10% to 13% of them singletons. The sample originates from a study of human T cells and chemical hapten exposure. The time point denotes: patch test 1, 2 weeks after DPC sensitization. Indicated treatment: therapeutic diphenylcyclopropenone sensitization with weekly scalp DPC. V was shortened by 2 bases and J by 0 bases, with 17 bases between the two germline ends. The germline gives CDR1 MNHNS, CDR2 SASEGT. CDR3 length: 19 residues.

This chain connects TRBV6-1 to TRBJ2-6; D is perhaps TRBD1 (5 bases). The specimen comprised whole blood, sampled in connection with sensitization to the hapten diphenylcyclopropenone (DPC). This TCR derives from a middle-aged man with alopecia areata. Some clones in this sample may be carry-over from other donors' samples. CDR3 nucleotides: TGTGCCAGCAGTGAAAGAGAAGGACAAGGCCTCTCTGGGGCCAACGTCCTGACTTTC. It is translated as CASSEREGQGLSGANVLTF.